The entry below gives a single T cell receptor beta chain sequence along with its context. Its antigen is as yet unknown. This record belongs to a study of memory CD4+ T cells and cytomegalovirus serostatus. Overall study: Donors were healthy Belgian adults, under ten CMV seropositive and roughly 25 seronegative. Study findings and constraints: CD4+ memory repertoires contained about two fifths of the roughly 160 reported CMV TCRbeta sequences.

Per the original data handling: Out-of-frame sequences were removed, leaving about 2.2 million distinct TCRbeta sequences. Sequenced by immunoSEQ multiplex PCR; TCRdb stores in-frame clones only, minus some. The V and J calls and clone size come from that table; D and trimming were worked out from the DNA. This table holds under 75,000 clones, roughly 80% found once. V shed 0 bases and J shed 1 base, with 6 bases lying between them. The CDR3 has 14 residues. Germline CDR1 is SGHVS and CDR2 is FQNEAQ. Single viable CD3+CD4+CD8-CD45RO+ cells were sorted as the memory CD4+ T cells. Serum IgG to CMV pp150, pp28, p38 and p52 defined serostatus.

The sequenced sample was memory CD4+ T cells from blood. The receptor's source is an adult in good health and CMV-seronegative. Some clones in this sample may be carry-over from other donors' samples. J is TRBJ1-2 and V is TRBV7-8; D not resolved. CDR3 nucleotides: TGTGCCAGCAGCTTAGCCCGAGTTAACTATGGCTACACCTTC. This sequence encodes CASSLARVNYGYTF.